This entry describes one T cell receptor beta chain. The antigen is undetermined. CDR3 length: 15 amino acids. J gave up 5 bases and V 5 bases, and 11 bases lay outside the gene matches. CDR1 is MNHNS, CDR2 SASEGT, per germline. Though nominally healthy at sampling, donors likely had unrecorded immune exposures. The data originate from a study of cytomegalovirus exposure and HLA in healthy donors. The study, taken as a whole, reports: Sequences of the TCR beta chain were said to predict the HLA-A and HLA-B alleles of most subjects accurately.

A multiplex PCR was run with 60 Vbeta primers and 13 Jbeta primers. The data were produced by immunoSEQ multiplex PCR, yet TCRdb's version contains in-frame clones alone and is incomplete. The sample records fewer than 90,000 clones, roughly 77% being singletons. The V and J genes are TRBV6-1 and TRBJ1-1; 7 positions match TRBD1. Sequencing input: PBMCs. The receptor comes from a middle-aged woman in good health and CMV-seropositive. As DNA, the CDR3 is TGTGCCAGCAGTACGACAGGGCTGGGGAATACTGAAGCTTTCTTT. It translates to CASSTTGLGNTEAFF.